A selection of T cell receptor beta chains follows, all from one sample in a study of blood T cells in healthy people across ages. Using its own MiXCR run on the 5' RACE reads, TCRdb lists one record per CDR3 protein. The sample lists roughly 1.7 million distinct CDR3 sequences; roughly 32% were seen once. Sequenced material: blood. Receptor source: a woman between 25 and 40 years old in good health. CDR3s include the opening cysteine and the closing phenylalanine or tryptophan. The D gene is left open where the match is weak. The size of a clone is reported for some rows only, either as once, few or many, or as a class for expanded clones.

clone size: many; J gene: TRBJ2-3; V gene: TRBV7-9; D gene: .; CDR3 DNA: TGTGCCAGCAGCTCATACGACAGGAGCACAGATACGCAGTATTTT; CDR3 protein: CASSSYDRSTDTQYF
clone size: .; J gene: TRBJ2-7; V gene: TRBV15; D gene: .; CDR3 DNA: TGTGCCACCAGCAGAGATCGCGGGGAAGCTTACGAGCAGTACTTC; CDR3 protein: CATSRDRGEAYEQYF
clone size: few; J gene: TRBJ2-7; V gene: TRBV9; D gene: .; CDR3 DNA: TGTGCCAGCAGCGTGGACGGGACCTCTCGCGAGCAGTACTTC; CDR3 protein: CASSVDGTSREQYF
clone size: .; J gene: TRBJ1-2; V gene: TRBV5-6; D gene: .; CDR3 DNA: TGTGCCAGCAGCCCATACGGTGAATCTAACTATGGCTACACCTTC; CDR3 protein: CASSPYGESNYGYTF
clone size: few; J gene: TRBJ2-5; V gene: TRBV4-1; D gene: .; CDR3 DNA: TGCGCCAGCAGCCCCTCGGGACAACAAGAGACCCAGTACTTC; CDR3 protein: CASSPSGQQETQYF
clone size: few; J gene: TRBJ1-1; V gene: TRBV10-3; D gene: .; CDR3 DNA: TGTGCCATCAGTGAGTCGCAGGTTCACACTGAAGCTTTCTTT; CDR3 protein: CAISESQVHTEAFF
clone size: once; J gene: TRBJ2-3; V gene: TRBV7-9; D gene: .; CDR3 DNA: TGTGCCAGCAGCCGAAATAGATATCCCGTCCCAGATACGCAGTATTTT; CDR3 protein: CASSRNRYPVPDTQYF
clone size: .; J gene: TRBJ2-7; V gene: TRBV5-1; D gene: .; CDR3 DNA: TGCGCCAGCAGCGGATACGGGGGACTCTCCTACGAGCAGTACTTC; CDR3 protein: CASSGYGGLSYEQYF
clone size: .; J gene: TRBJ2-1; V gene: TRBV6-5; D gene: .; CDR3 DNA: TGTGCCAGCAGTTGCACGGATTCTAGCTCCTACAATGAGCAGTTCTTC; CDR3 protein: CASSCTDSSSYNEQFF
clone size: .; J gene: TRBJ2-5; V gene: TRBV7-2; D gene: .; CDR3 DNA: TGTGCCGGCAGCTTAGATCGGGGAAGGGAGACCCAGTACTTC; CDR3 protein: CAGSLDRGRETQYF
clone size: few; J gene: TRBJ2-1; V gene: TRBV5-1; D gene: TRBD2; CDR3 DNA: TGCGCCAGCAGCTCTAGCGGGGGGCCCAATGAGCAGTTCTTC; CDR3 protein: CASSSSGGPNEQFF
clone size: many; J gene: TRBJ2-3; V gene: TRBV6-6; D gene: .; CDR3 DNA: TGTGCCACTCGGGGGGGGACAGGGCCAGCGGATACGCAGTATTTT; CDR3 protein: CATRGGTGPADTQYF
clone size: .; J gene: TRBJ2-6; V gene: TRBV6-1; D gene: .; CDR3 DNA: TGTGCCAGCAGGAAGGTGGATAGGGCCAACGTCCTGACTTTC; CDR3 protein: CASRKVDRANVLTF
clone size: .; J gene: TRBJ1-5; V gene: TRBV27; D gene: .; CDR3 DNA: TGTGCCAGCAGCAACTCAGACCCAGGGGTTCAGCCCCAGCATTTT; CDR3 protein: CASSNSDPGVQPQHF
clone size: .; J gene: TRBJ2-6; V gene: TRBV20-1; D gene: TRBD2; CDR3 DNA: TGCAGTGCTAGAGGCCCCTTGGGGGGGGGGATCTCTGGGGCCAACGTCCTGACTTTC; CDR3 protein: CSARGPLGGGISGANVLTF
clone size: .; J gene: TRBJ2-7; V gene: TRBV20-1; D gene: TRBD1; CDR3 DNA: TGCAGTGCTAGAGGAGGACCGGGGACAGGCTACGAGCAGTACTTC; CDR3 protein: CSARGGPGTGYEQYF
clone size: .; J gene: TRBJ2-2; V gene: TRBV9; D gene: TRBD2; CDR3 DNA: TGTGCCAGCAGCGTGTCGGGACTAGCGGGAGAGGGTACCGGGGAGCTGTTTTTT; CDR3 protein: CASSVSGLAGEGTGELFF
clone size: .; J gene: TRBJ2-7; V gene: TRBV6-6; D gene: .; CDR3 DNA: TGTGCCAGCAGTTATTCCCCAGATTTCGAGCAGTACTTC; CDR3 protein: CASSYSPDFEQYF
clone size: .; J gene: TRBJ1-5; V gene: TRBV20-1; D gene: .; CDR3 DNA: TGCAGTGCTAGAGATCTCAGTAGTACTAGCAATCAGCCCCAGCATTTT; CDR3 protein: CSARDLSSTSNQPQHF
clone size: .; J gene: TRBJ2-1; V gene: TRBV5-5; D gene: .; CDR3 DNA: TGTGCCAGCAGCTTGGAATGGGCAGGGACTCATGAGCAGTTCTTC; CDR3 protein: CASSLEWAGTHEQFF
clone size: many; J gene: TRBJ2-1; V gene: TRBV29-1; D gene: .; CDR3 DNA: TGCAGCGTTGATCCGGGACTCAATGAGCAGTTCTTC; CDR3 protein: CSVDPGLNEQFF
clone size: few; J gene: TRBJ2-1; V gene: TRBV10-2; D gene: TRBD1; CDR3 DNA: TGCGCCAGCTCCGGGACAGCTGTACTCAATGAGCAGTTCTTC; CDR3 protein: CASSGTAVLNEQFF
clone size: many; J gene: TRBJ2-5; V gene: TRBV7-3; D gene: .; CDR3 DNA: TGTGCCAGCAGCTTATCGGGGGGCCCCCAAGAGACCCAGTACTTC; CDR3 protein: CASSLSGGPQETQYF
clone size: .; J gene: TRBJ1-3; V gene: TRBV7-9; D gene: .; CDR3 DNA: TGTGCCAGCAGCTCTACAACAATGGGAAACACCATATATTTT; CDR3 protein: CASSSTTMGNTIYF
clone size: .; J gene: TRBJ2-7; V gene: TRBV10-3; D gene: .; CDR3 DNA: TGTGCCATCAGTGAGGGACGGTCGGGTGAGCAGTACTTC; CDR3 protein: CAISEGRSGEQYF
clone size: .; J gene: TRBJ2-1; V gene: TRBV9; D gene: .; CDR3 DNA: TGTGCCAGCAGCGTGAGCCTGACAGGGCCCCTAACTAGCGACCCTTCCTACAATGAGCAGTTCTTC; CDR3 protein: CASSVSLTGPLTSDPSYNEQFF